The T cell receptor (beta chain) under discussion was sequenced for a study of shared clonotypes between healthy human individuals. On the study more broadly: The composition of the donors was two women and three men aged 18 to 49.

A word on this clone: With a much larger clone just one base away, this may be a read error. The limits of the CDR3 on the DNA are not certain, so only TCRdb's listed CDR3 is given.

Data came from immunoSEQ multiplex PCR; TCRdb stores just in-frame clones and leaves some out. The sample holds about 2 million clones, roughly 94% seen once. A total of 11 residues make up the CDR3, ends included. Looked up from germline, CDR1 is SGDLS and CDR2 is YYNGEE. V and J are TRBV9 and TRBJ1-2. This TCR came from a man aged 18 to 29 in good health. Material: naive CD4+ T cells sorted from blood. As to subset: CD45RA+ positively selected. The CDR3 sequence: CARGRSYGCTF.